The 29 T cell receptor beta chains reported below all come from one sample, sequenced in a study of blood T cell repertoires in COVID-19. Repertoires were generated with immunoSEQ multiplex PCR, while TCRdb's copy carries only in-frame clones and drops some. The profile shows a few hundred thousand clones, about 89% of them singletons. Material for sequencing was peripheral blood. Every receptor here comes from a woman aged 25 to 45 with COVID-19, enrolled during active disease.

This chain connects TRBV20-1 to TRBJ2-7; 7 positions match TRBD1. With 3 bases clipped from V and 10 bases from J, the junction kept 15 bases outside the gene matches. The CDR3 is 14 residues long. Germline V gene sequence: CDR1 DFQATT, CDR2 SNEGSKA (reference sequence). CDR3 region: CSASLDSGQTAQYF. In DNA, the CDR3 is TGCAGTGCTAGTCTCGACTCGGGACAGACAGCCCAGTACTTC.

The chain joins TRBV5-8 to TRBJ1-4; TRBD1 matches 8 bases. CDR1 and CDR2 from the germline V gene are SGHTS and YDEGEE. The V and J ends lost 4 bases and 5 bases, in that order; junction bases with no gene match: 10. The CDR3 loop spans 16 amino acids. The DNA for the CDR3 is TGTGCCAGCAGCCGTCCCGGGACAGGACTAAATGAAAAACTGTTTTTT. Protein sequence: CASSRPGTGLNEKLFF.

In nucleotides, the CDR3 is TGTGCCAGCAGTCCGGACAGCTATGAAAAACTGTTTTTT. Protein: CASSPDSYEKLFF. The rearrangement joins TRBV4-2 to TRBJ1-4; a weak D match, TRBD1 (6 bases). The CDR3 loop spans 13 amino acids. Trimming cost V 6 bases and J 6 bases, with 11 bases left between them. Germline-derived CDR1 and CDR2 are LGHNA and YNFKEQ.

The chain employs TRBV4-2 and TRBJ1-4, with TRBD1 as a possible D gene (6 bases). Germline CDR1 LGHNA, CDR2 YNFKEQ. Trimming cost V 1 base and J 4 bases, with 19 bases left between them. This CDR3 spans 18 amino acids. The CDR3 sequence is CASSQALSGARNNEKLFF. CDR3 DNA: TGTGCCAGCAGCCAAGCTTTGTCAGGGGCTCGTAATAATGAAAAACTGTTTTTT.

The rearrangement joins TRBV7-8 to TRBJ1-5, with a weak D call TRBD1 (5 bases). The germline gives CDR1 SGHVS, CDR2 FQNEAQ. The CDR3 contains 13 residues. Trimming cost V 6 bases and J 5 bases, with 11 bases left between them. CDR3 coding DNA: TGTGCCAGCAGTTCACGGGGGGATCAGCCCCAGCATTTT. Amino acids: CASSSRGDQPQHF.

This chain uses TRBV11-2 with TRBJ2-1; D remains ambiguous. V was pared by 3 bases and J by 6 bases, with 18 bases between. The CDR3 covers 16 residues. Per germline, CDR1 SGHAT and CDR2 FQNNGV. The CDR3 coding sequence is TGTGCCAGCAGCTTTTCTTCGATTGTTGGCCGCAATGAGCAGTTCTTC. It specifies CASSFSSIVGRNEQFF. The whole variable domain, filled in from reference TRBV11-2 and TRBJ2-1, reads EAGVAQSPRYKIIEKRQSVAFWCNPISGHATLYWYQQILGQGPKLLIQFQNNGVVDDSQLPKDRFSAERLKGVDSTLKIQPAKLEDSAVYLCASSFSSIVGRNEQFFGPGTRLTVL.

This clone was seen just once. The chain employs TRBV5-6 and TRBJ2-7; weak D call: TRBD2 (6 bases). Trimming stripped 4 bases from V and 3 bases from J, with 14 bases between. The CDR3 totals 14 residues. Germline V gene lookup returns CDR1 SGHDT and CDR2 YYEEEE. As DNA, the CDR3 is TGTGCCAGCAGCCCTGCGGGACGGAGCTACGAGCAGTACTTC. Its translation is CASSPAGRSYEQYF.

The sample holds a few counts of this clone. V is TRBV4-1 and J is TRBJ2-3; TRBD2 agrees at 11 bases. The germline CDR1 and CDR2 sequences are MGHRA and YSYEKL. V gave up 1 base and J gave up 7 bases; unmatched junction bases: 7. The CDR3 is made up of 16 amino acids. The CDR3 loop reads CASSQVYSGGAHTQYF. The CDR3 DNA sequence: TGCGCCAGCAGCCAAGTTTATAGCGGGGGGGCACATACGCAGTATTTT.

This chain joins TRBV6-5 and TRBJ1-5, with TRBD1 as a possible D gene (6 bases). CDR1 MNHEY and CDR2 SVGAGI come from the germline V gene. The CDR3 spans 13 residues. With 6 bases removed from V and 3 bases from J, the gap between germline ends came to 9 bases. This CDR3 is CASRTGNNQPQHF. CDR3 nucleotides: TGTGCCAGCAGAACAGGGAACAATCAGCCCCAGCATTTT.

The chain employs TRBV10-3 and TRBJ2-7; 8 positions agree with TRBD1. CDR1 and CDR2 from the germline V gene are ENHRY and SYGVKD. The junction had 7 bases not matched to a gene; V was cut back by 5 bases and J by 4 bases. The CDR3 consists of 14 residues. This chain's CDR3 is CAISQGQGRYEQYF. CDR3 coding DNA: TGTGCCATCAGTCAAGGACAGGGTCGGTACGAGCAGTACTTC.

This chain connects TRBV30 to TRBJ1-2, with TRBD1 matching 9 bases. Germline CDR1 GTSNPN, CDR2 SVGIG (reference sequence). The V segment lost 8 bases and the J segment 8 bases; nucleotides outside the gene matches: 12. This CDR3 region has 13 residues. The CDR3 bases are TGTGCCAACCAAGGACAGGGGATTCAGGGCTACACCTTC. Translated, it gives CANQGQGIQGYTF.

The chain couples TRBV6-2 or TRBV6-3 to TRBJ2-5; 7 positions match TRBD2. Germline V gives CDR1 MNHEY, CDR2 SVGEGT. The CDR3 covers 16 residues. The V gene end was trimmed by 5 bases and the J gene end by 2 bases; junction bases not matched to a gene: 11. The CDR3 loop reads CASSLGGAGLQETQYF. The CDR3 DNA reads as TGTGCCAGCAGTCTCGGGGGAGCGGGGTTACAAGAGACCCAGTACTTC.

This clone was counted a single time. The chain combines TRBV6-2 or TRBV6-3 with TRBJ1-6; the D is unclear. This CDR3 is 15 amino acids long. The V end was cut by 3 bases, the J end by 4 bases, with 10 bases between. CDR1 and CDR2 (germline): MNHEY, SVGEGT. Here the CDR3 reads CASSYLSGYNSPLHF. The CDR3, as DNA: TGTGCCAGCAGTTATCTCTCGGGTTATAATTCACCCCTCCACTTT.

The chain couples TRBV5-4 to TRBJ2-3, with 15 bases that match TRBD2. The length of the CDR3 is 17 residues. V dropped 2 bases and J dropped 4; count of bases not matched to a gene: 5. From germline, CDR1 is SGHNT and CDR2 YYREEE (reference sequence). CDR3 sequence (DNA): TGTGCCAGCAGCTTAGGACTAGCGGGGGGGGGCGCAGATACGCAGTATTTT. This translates into CASSLGLAGGGADTQYF.

The chain recombines TRBV28 with TRBJ2-1, with D tentatively TRBD1 (5 bases). Deletions cut 2 bases from V and 6 bases from J, with 17 bases between. Germline CDR1 MDHEN, CDR2 SYDVKM. This CDR3 contains 16 residues. This CDR3 reads CASSLQGRWLSNEQFF. The CDR3 DNA reads TGTGCCAGCAGTTTACAGGGCCGGTGGCTAAGCAATGAGCAGTTCTTC.

The chain employs TRBV19 and TRBJ1-5, with D perhaps matching TRBD1 (5 bases). Trimming removed 2 bases at V and 4 bases at J, with 12 bases between. CDR1 and CDR2 (germline): LNHDA, SQIVND (reference sequence). The CDR3 has 15 amino acids. The CDR3 nucleotides are TGTGCCAGTAGTATAATTCCGACAGTTAATCAGCCCCAGCATTTT. This sequence encodes CASSIIPTVNQPQHF.

V and J are TRBV12-1 and TRBJ2-7; the listed D gene, TRBD2, was not tested against the DNA. TRBV12-1 is labeled a pseudogene. The CDR3 is made up of 8 amino acids. Written as DNA, the CDR3 is TGTGCCAGCCTTGAGCAGTACGTC. Amino acid sequence: CASLEQYV.

The gene calls are TRBV6-2 or TRBV6-3 and TRBJ2-2; no clear D gene. Germline assignment: CDR1 MNHEY and CDR2 SVGEGT. V was clipped by 2 bases and J by 4 bases, with 8 bases between them. The CDR3 spans 14 residues. This chain's CDR3 is CASSYMASTGELFF. The CDR3 DNA reads TGTGCCAGCAGTTACATGGCCTCCACCGGGGAGCTGTTTTTT.

The chain is built from TRBV10-2 and TRBJ2-3; TRBD1 matches 7 bases. The CDR3 has 14 residues. CDR1 and CDR2 from the germline V gene are WSHSY and SAAADI. Unmatched junction bases numbered 9, after V lost 10 bases and J lost 2 bases. The CDR3 loop reads CATTTGDLTDTQYF. CDR3 sequence (DNA): TGCGCCACTACAACAGGGGACCTCACAGATACGCAGTATTTT.

The genes are TRBV11-2 and TRBJ2-3; D possibly corresponds to TRBD1 (5 bases). V dropped 5 bases and J dropped 0 bases, with 12 bases sitting between them. The V gene's germline CDR1 is SGHAT and CDR2 FQNNGV. This CDR3 has 15 residues. CDR3 nucleotides: TGTGCCAGCAGCCCAGGGCGTGTCAGCACAGATACGCAGTATTTT. Its translation is CASSPGRVSTDTQYF.

J is TRBJ2-1 and V is TRBV19; perhaps TRBD1 as D (5 bases). CDR1 and CDR2 (germline): LNHDA, SQIVND (reference sequence). The CDR3 extends over 17 amino acids. V was pared by 0 bases and J by 0 bases, with 12 bases between. As DNA, the CDR3 is TGTGCCAGTAGTATAGACACCCCAGGGTCCTCCTACAATGAGCAGTTCTTC. This encodes CASSIDTPGSSYNEQFF.

The rearrangement joins TRBV6-5 to TRBJ1-1, with D possibly matching TRBD1 (6 bases). The length of the CDR3 is 15 residues. The V end lost 5 bases, the J end lost 4 bases, and 17 bases lay between the germline ends. Germline-derived CDR1 and CDR2 are MNHEY and SVGAGI. Written as DNA, the CDR3 is TGTGCCAGCAGTACTCTCCCAGGGGTTGGCACTGAAGCTTTCTTT. It yields the protein CASSTLPGVGTEAFF.

The rearrangement links TRBV7-2 to TRBJ2-1, with 9 bases lining up with TRBD2. Germline V gene data show CDR1 as SGHTA and CDR2 as FQGNSA. J gave up 8 bases and V 5 bases, and 13 bases lay outside the gene matches. There are 16 residues in the CDR3. In DNA, the CDR3 is TGTGCCAGCAGCCCACCCAGACTAGCGGTTAAGGATGAGCAGTTCTTC. Amino acids: CASSPPRLAVKDEQFF.

The CDR3 loop reads CASSFPGSIGEAFF. In DNA form, the CDR3 reads TGTGCCAGCAGCTTTCCGGGGTCGATTGGTGAAGCTTTCTTT. The chain employs TRBV11-2 and TRBJ1-1, with D uncertain. CDR1 is SGHAT and CDR2 is FQNNGV in the germline V gene. V lost 3 bases and J lost 7, with 15 bases in between. The CDR3 extends over 14 amino acids.

The chain carries TRBV18 and TRBJ2-1; tentative D call: TRBD1 (8 bases). The germline gives CDR1 KGHSH, CDR2 LQKENI. CDR3 size: 14 residues. With 8 bases removed from V and 6 bases from J, the gap between germline ends came to 17 bases. The CDR3, as DNA: TGTGCCAGCACCCCTACAGGGGGGGCCAATGAGCAGTTCTTC. Its translation is CASTPTGGANEQFF. Supplemented by reference TRBV18 and TRBJ2-1, the full variable domain reads NAGVMQNPRHLVRRRGQEARLRCSPMKGHSHVYWYRQLPEEGLKFMVYLQKENIIDESGMPKERFSAEFPKEGPSILRIQQVVRGDSAAYFCASTPTGGANEQFFGPGTRLTVL.

This clone was detected once. This sequence joins TRBV11-3 and TRBJ2-5; TRBD2 agrees at 10 bases. The germline V gene encodes CDR1 SGHNT and CDR2 YENEEA. The junction had 16 bases not matched to a gene; V was cut back by 5 bases and J by 4 bases. This CDR3 is built from 18 residues. Written as DNA, the CDR3 is TGTGCCAGCAGCCCAATCCCAATGACTAGCGGGTCTACAGAGACCCAGTACTTC. Translated: CASSPIPMTSGSTETQYF.

The CDR3 DNA reads TGTGCCACCAGTGATCCAAACCCGGGTAACGGGGAGACCCAGTACTTC. Translating gives CATSDPNPGNGETQYF. The rearrangement uses TRBV24-1 and TRBJ2-5; no clear D gene. CDR3 length: 16 amino acids. The germline V gene encodes CDR1 KGHDR and CDR2 SFDVKD. V was clipped by 3 bases and J by 5 bases, with 18 bases between them.

The CDR3 DNA is TGCGCCAGCAGCCAAGAATGGGGGGGGGTACAAGAGACCCAGTACTTC. Translating gives CASSQEWGGVQETQYF. The chain recombines TRBV4-3 with TRBJ2-5, with TRBD2 matching over 7 bases. The germline CDR1 and CDR2 sequences are LGHNA and YSLEER. This CDR3 spans 16 amino acids. The V segment lost 0 bases and the J segment 2 bases; nucleotides outside the gene matches: 6.

This chain connects TRBV5-6 to TRBJ2-3; D is perhaps TRBD2 (5 bases). Germline V CDR1 and CDR2: SGHDT, YYEEEE. The CDR3 loop spans 16 amino acids. V was pared by 4 bases and J by 1 base, with 16 bases between. CDR3 in DNA: TGTGCCAGCAGCCTGTACTCTAGCTTTGGCACAGATACGCAGTATTTT. It yields the protein CASSLYSSFGTDTQYF.